This record covers a single TCR beta chain. What it binds is not known. This entry is derived from a study of T cell responses to AZD1222 COVID-19 vaccine. Study-level results: Donor demographics were predominantly white British with a female majority; clonal diversity may be underestimated.

The CDR3 has 16 residues. Per the germline V gene, CDR1 is LNHDA and CDR2 is SQIVND (reference sequence). V was clipped by 3 bases and J by 1 base, with 15 bases between them. TCRdb keeps only in-frame clones here, not all; method: immunoSEQ multiplex PCR. The data hold about 130,000 clones, with 90% observed a single time. Sequencing used peripheral blood, obtained on day 0 of AZD1222 vaccination. The TCR originated in an adult in good health. The chain combines TRBV19 with TRBJ2-5; D is possibly TRBD1 (6 bases). The CDR3 reads CASSIFSGTPQETQYF. DNA of the CDR3: TGTGCCAGTAGTATCTTCTCTGGGACACCCCAAGAGACCCAGTACTTC.